This T cell receptor beta chain emerged from a study of blood T cell repertoires in COVID-19. After removal of 6 bases from V and 8 bases from J, the junction contained 15 bases not matched to a gene. Per the germline V gene, CDR1 is LGHNA and CDR2 is YSLEER. The CDR3 spans 15 residues. Sequencing was performed with immunoSEQ multiplex PCR; in TCRdb, only in-frame clones are kept and a portion is missing. This table has approximately 150,000 clones, about nine tenths appearing once. The sequence came from a woman aged 50 to 60 with acute or convalescent COVID-19. The rearrangement joins TRBV4-3 to TRBJ1-2; TRBD1 aligns across 7 bases. Sequencing used peripheral blood. CDR3 loop: CASSQYRQGGWGYTF. CDR3 DNA sequence: TGCGCCAGCAGTCAATACCGACAGGGCGGATGGGGCTACACCTTC.